These T cell receptor beta chains were read from a single sample in a study of shared clonotypes between healthy human individuals. Sequenced by immunoSEQ multiplex PCR; TCRdb stores in-frame clones only, minus some. The sample includes about 460,000 clones, roughly 80% of them seen just once. Source material: PBMCs. Source of these receptors: a woman between 35 and 50 years old in good health. Some clones in this sample may be carry-over from other donors' samples. CDR3s include the opening cysteine and the closing phenylalanine or tryptophan. D genes are given only for firm matches. The listing skips clone size in some rows; elsewhere it reads once, few, many or a size class.

abundance,v_gene,j_gene,d_gene,CDR3nt,CDR3aa
once,TRBV7-3,TRBJ2-2,TRBD2,TGTGCCAGCAGCTCGGGACTAGCGGCCGGGGAGCTGTTTTTT,CASSSGLAAGELFF
.,TRBV19,TRBJ1-2,.,TGTGCCAGTAGTGGCAGGACAGCAGCTAACTATGGCTACACCTTC,CASSGRTAANYGYTF
once,TRBV25-1,TRBJ2-1,.,TGTGCCAGCAGTGAATATTGGGCCCCCAATGAGCAGTTCTTC,CASSEYWAPNEQFF
once,TRBV7-9,TRBJ2-1,.,TGTGCCAGCAGCTTAGTAGGGGGCGGGACTAGCTACAATGAGCAGTTCTTC,CASSLVGGGTSYNEQFF
.,TRBV25-1,TRBJ2-6,.,TGTGCCAGCAGTGAAGGGCAGGGCTCCGGGGCCAACGTCCTGACTTTC,CASSEGQGSGANVLTF
few,TRBV28,TRBJ1-5,.,TGTGCCAGCAGTCTCTGGGGTAGCAATCAGCCCCAGCATTTT,CASSLWGSNQPQHF
.,TRBV9,TRBJ2-1,.,TGTGCCAGCAGCGTAGGGGTCCAGGCCCGGGAGCAGTTCTTC,CASSVGVQAREQFF
.,TRBV10-3,TRBJ2-7,TRBD2,TGTGCCACCCGTCACGGGAGGGCCTACGAGCAGTACTTC,CATRHGRAYEQYF
once,TRBV30,TRBJ1-1,.,TGTGCCTGGAGTGTTTTCACGGGAACTGAAGCTTTCTTT,CAWSVFTGTEAFF
.,TRBV28,TRBJ1-1,.,TGTGCCAGCAGTTTATACGGAAGAGAGGACACTGAAGCTTTCTTT,CASSLYGREDTEAFF
.,TRBV30,TRBJ2-5,.,TGTGCCTGGAACAGGGCCCCCCAAGAGACCCAGTACTTC,CAWNRAPQETQYF
.,TRBV13,TRBJ2-1,TRBD2,TGTGCCAGCAGCCCCGGGACTAGAGGTTATGAGCAGTTCTTC,CASSPGTRGYEQFF
.,TRBV5-4,TRBJ2-7,.,TGTGCCAGCAGCAATCTAATCCGGGGATTTTCTTGGGCTCACGAGCAGTACTTC,CASSNLIRGFSWAHEQYF
.,TRBV7-9,TRBJ2-3,.,TGTGCCAGCAGCCGGGTCGTGGCGGGCCCAGATACGCAGTATTTT,CASSRVVAGPDTQYF
.,TRBV10-3,TRBJ2-7,TRBD1,TGTGCCATCAGCAGGGGGCTGGGGAATTACGAGCAGTACTTC,CAISRGLGNYEQYF
once,TRBV19,TRBJ2-2,.,TGTGCCAGTCGCCTATCAAGGGACACCGGGGAGCTGTTTTTT,CASRLSRDTGELFF
.,TRBV30,TRBJ2-4,TRBD1,TGTGCCTGGAGTACAGGGGTACTGGCCAAAAACATTCAGTACTTC,CAWSTGVLAKNIQYF
.,TRBV9,TRBJ2-5,TRBD2,TGTGCCAGCAGCGTAGCAGGGACTAGCGGGAGTGAGACCCAGTACTTC,CASSVAGTSGSETQYF
.,TRBV18,TRBJ2-1,TRBD2,TGTGCCAGCTCACCGGGGACTAACAATGAGCAGTTCTTC,CASSPGTNNEQFF
.,TRBV28,TRBJ1-5,.,TGTGCCAGCCTTTCGGGCAATCAGCCCCAGCATTTT,CASLSGNQPQHF
.,TRBV29-1,TRBJ1-1,.,TGCAGCGTTGGGGAGCTGAACACTGAAGCTTTCTTT,CSVGELNTEAFF
.,TRBV15,TRBJ2-1,TRBD1,TGTGCCACCAGCAGAGGACAGGGTGGCCTGAATGAGCAGTTCTTC,CATSRGQGGLNEQFF
.,TRBV2,TRBJ2-7,TRBD1,TGTGCCAGCAGGGCTCGACAGGGAACCTACGAGCAGTACTTC,CASRARQGTYEQYF
once,TRBV28,TRBJ2-7,TRBD2,TGTGCCAGCAGTTCGCTCTGGACTAGCGGGAGAAGAAAAGCTACGAAGCAGTACTTC,CASSSLWTSGRRKATKQYF
.,TRBV28,TRBJ1-2,.,TGTGCCAGCAGCAGAACCAACTATGGCTACACCTTC,CASSRTNYGYTF
.,TRBV6-5,TRBJ2-5,TRBD1,TGTGCCAGCAGTTCCCCTAGGACAGGGGGAACGACCCAGTACTTC,CASSSPRTGGTTQYF
once,TRBV5-1,TRBJ2-7,.,TGCGCCAGCAGCCCGGAGGGGGGCGCGATAAAGGAGCAGTACTTC,CASSPEGGAIKEQYF
.,TRBV19,TRBJ2-7,TRBD1,TGTGCCAGTAGTATACTGACAGGGGGCACCTACGAGCAGTACTTC,CASSILTGGTYEQYF
.,TRBV29-1,TRBJ2-5,TRBD2,TGCAGCGTGGCCAAGACTAGCGGGAACCAAGAGACCCAGTACTTC,CSVAKTSGNQETQYF
once,TRBV7-3,TRBJ2-5,.,TGTGCCAGCAGCTTAACACTGGGGCCCCAAGAGACCCAGTACTTC,CASSLTLGPQETQYF
.,TRBV6-5,TRBJ1-1,TRBD1,TGTGCCAGCAGTGGACGACAGGGGCGGAACACTGAAGCTTTCTTT,CASSGRQGRNTEAFF
.,TRBV11-2,TRBJ1-1,.,TGTGCCAGCAGCTTAGTGGCGGACACTGAAGCTTTCTTT,CASSLVADTEAFF
.,TRBV9,TRBJ2-5,.,TGTGCCAGCAGCGTAGACCCCACAACGCCTGAGGAGACCCAGTACTTC,CASSVDPTTPEETQYF
.,TRBV7-9,TRBJ2-5,.,TGTGCCAGCAGCTTTCGAGCAGGGGAGAAGACCCAGTACTTC,CASSFRAGEKTQYF
.,TRBV30,TRBJ2-2,TRBD1,TGTGCCCAGCCAGGGACAGAGGACACCGGGGAGCTGTTTTTT,CAQPGTEDTGELFF
.,TRBV6-6,TRBJ2-3,.,TGTGCCAGCAGTTACTCCGCCTGGCAAGATACGCAGTATTTT,CASSYSAWQDTQYF
.,TRBV4-1,TRBJ1-2,TRBD1,TGCGCCAGCAGCCACGCACAGGGGCCATTCGGCTACACCTTC,CASSHAQGPFGYTF
.,TRBV15,TRBJ2-5,.,TGTGCCACCAGCAGAGATCGAGGGGAGACCCAGTACTTC,CATSRDRGETQYF
.,TRBV2,TRBJ1-5,.,TGTGCCAGCAGGGGGTATAGCAATCAGCCCCAGCATTTT,CASRGYSNQPQHF
.,TRBV7-2,TRBJ1-4,.,TGTGCCAGCAGCGCCTCGGGGTTAGGGTTTTTAACTAATGAAAAACTGTTTTTT,CASSASGLGFLTNEKLFF
.,TRBV27,TRBJ2-7,.,TGTGCCAGCAGTTTTAGAGGGTTCTACGAGCAGTACTTC,CASSFRGFYEQYF
once,TRBV28,TRBJ2-1,.,TGTGCCAGCAGTCACGCCCAGGGGAGGGGATACAATGAGCAGTTCTTC,CASSHAQGRGYNEQFF
.,TRBV29-1,TRBJ2-4,.,TGCAGCGTTGAAGGAGGGTCCAAAAACATTCAGTACTTC,CSVEGGSKNIQYF
.,TRBV28,TRBJ2-3,TRBD1,TGTGCCAGCAACCAGGGGGAAGATACGCAGTATTTT,CASNQGEDTQYF
.,TRBV5-1,TRBJ2-3,.,TGCGCCAGCAGCTTGCCCGGACTTCCCACAGATACGCAGTATTTT,CASSLPGLPTDTQYF
.,TRBV7-8,TRBJ2-7,.,TGTGCCAGCAGCTTAAGGGGACACCTCTACGAGCAGTACTTC,CASSLRGHLYEQYF
.,TRBV25-1,TRBJ2-5,.,TGTGCCAGCAGTGAACTAGCGAGGTACCAAGAGACCCAGTACTTC,CASSELARYQETQYF
few,TRBV6-1,TRBJ1-2,.,TGTGCCAGCAGTGTAGAGTTAGACAGGAGAAGCTACACCTTC,CASSVELDRRSYTF
.,TRBV7-2,TRBJ1-2,TRBD1,TGTGCCAGCAGCGCGACAGGGGGGAGGGTGTATGGCTACACCTTC,CASSATGGRVYGYTF
.,TRBV7-6,TRBJ2-1,TRBD2,TGTGCCAGCAGTCCTATATCTAGCGGGAGCCATGAGCAGTTCTTC,CASSPISSGSHEQFF
once,TRBV7-9,TRBJ2-1,TRBD2,TGTGCCAGCAGCTTAGCGAAACTAGCGGGTGGGCAGTTCTTC,CASSLAKLAGGQFF
many,TRBV29-1,TRBJ2-3,.,TGCAGCGTTGAACTAGCGAGCACAGATACGCAGTATTTT,CSVELASTDTQYF
once,TRBV9,TRBJ2-1,.,TGTGCCAGCAGCGTCTCGACAGGGATGGAGGGTGAGCAGTTCTTC,CASSVSTGMEGEQFF
once,TRBV19,TRBJ2-1,.,TGTGCCAGTAGTACCCCCAGAGTGGGGTTGGCCAATGAGCAGTTCTTC,CASSTPRVGLANEQFF